Listed below are T cell receptor beta chains from one sample, sequenced in a study of graft-versus-host responses after intestinal transplantation. Only in-frame clones appear in the TCRdb table, and some are missing; sequencing was by immunoSEQ multiplex PCR. This repertoire shows tens of thousands of clones, 89% found once; its top ten account for 2.5%. Antigen specificity for these receptors is unknown. The sample here was unstimulated CD8+ T cells sorted from spleen or lymph node cells, taken before intestinal transplant. The receptors originated from a human donor who received an intestinal transplant. The CDR3 runs from the conserved cysteine through the conserved F or W. A D gene is named only where the DNA matches it firmly. The size of a clone is reported for some rows only, either as once, few or many, or as a class for expanded clones.

clone_size | j_call | d_call | v_call | cdr3_nt | cdr3_aa
NA | TRBJ1-4 | NA | TRBV2 | TGTGCCAGCATCGCGAGTGCGGTCAATTTAGAAAAACTGTTTTTT | CASIASAVNLEKLFF
NA | TRBJ1-2 | NA | TRBV13 | TGTGCCAGCAGCCTCCCAGGGGCTGGTAATTACATGAGGGGCTACACCTTC | CASSLPGAGNYMRGYTF
NA | TRBJ2-2 | TRBD1 | TRBV2 | TGTGCCAGCAGTGAGGGCGACAGGGGGCGCGGCGGGGAGCTGTTTTTT | CASSEGDRGRGGELFF
NA | TRBJ2-2 | NA | TRBV7-9 | TGTGCCAGCAGCGCCCCCCTTCGGACAGAAATGTCCGGGGAGCTGTTTTTT | CASSAPLRTEMSGELFF
NA | TRBJ2-7 | TRBD2 | TRBV28 | TGTGCCAGCAGTCTTCCTAGCGGGGGTGACCTACGAGGGCAGTACTTC | CASSLPSGGDLRGQYF
NA | TRBJ2-7 | NA | TRBV27 | TGTGCCCGCGTCGAGTTTTACGAGCAGTACTTC | CARVEFYEQYF
NA | TRBJ1-5 | TRBD1 | TRBV27 | TGTGCCAGCAGGATTAGACAGGGGTCCAATCAGCCCCAGCATTTT | CASRIRQGSNQPQHF
NA | TRBJ2-1 | NA | TRBV28 | TGTGCCAGCAGTTTTTTAACAGGGAGTATGAATGAGCAGTTCTTC | CASSFLTGSMNEQFF
NA | TRBJ2-5 | NA | TRBV5-1 | TGCGCCAGCACCAACCGAGCCCATCAAGAGACCCAGTACTTC | CASTNRAHQETQYF
once | TRBJ2-7 | TRBD2 | TRBV27 | TGTGCCAGCAGTTTCCTAGCGGGAGGCCTCTCCTACGAGCAGTACTTC | CASSFLAGGLSYEQYF
NA | TRBJ1-1 | TRBD1 | TRBV4-1 | TGCGCCAGCAGCCAGGGACAGGGGAACACTGAAGCTTTCTTT | CASSQGQGNTEAFF
NA | TRBJ2-5 | TRBD1 | TRBV2 | TGTGCCAGCAGTGAACCCCAGGGGGCAAGGCAAGAGACCCAGTACTTC | CASSEPQGARQETQYF
NA | TRBJ1-6 | NA | TRBV30 | TGTGCCTGGAGTGCCGCCAGGGATAATTCACCCCTCCACTTT | CAWSAARDNSPLHF
NA | TRBJ2-7 | TRBD2 | TRBV9 | TGTGCCAGCAGCCCCGGGGGGGCAACTTCCTACGAGCAGTACTTC | CASSPGGATSYEQYF
NA | TRBJ2-5 | NA | TRBV19 | TGTGCCAGTAGTAGATGGACCTCCCGGACCGGGATTGGGGTCCAGTACTTC | CASSRWTSRTGIGVQYF
NA | TRBJ2-1 | TRBD2 | TRBV5-1 | TGCGCCAGCAGCCGGGACTATGGGTATGATTCCAATGAGCAGTTCTTC | CASSRDYGYDSNEQFF
few | TRBJ1-3 | TRBD1 | TRBV11-2 | TGTGCCAGCAGCTTAGATAGGGACAGTGGAAACACCATATATTTT | CASSLDRDSGNTIYF
NA | TRBJ1-2 | TRBD1 | TRBV6-5 | TGTGCCAGCAGAATACAGGGGGCCTATGGCTACACCTTC | CASRIQGAYGYTF
few | TRBJ1-3 | NA | TRBV6-1 | TGTGCCAGCAGTGTCATCCGCGGGCAGGCCTATGGAAACACCATATATTTT | CASSVIRGQAYGNTIYF
NA | TRBJ2-1 | TRBD2 | TRBV28 | TGTGCCAGCAGTTTACCCGGGACTAACAATGAGCAGTTCTTC | CASSLPGTNNEQFF
few | TRBJ2-7 | NA | TRBV19 | TGTGCCAGTAGTATCGGGGGTACCTACGAGCAGTACTTC | CASSIGGTYEQYF
NA | TRBJ2-7 | TRBD2 | TRBV29-1 | TGCAGCGTTGGGGGGGTCGGGGGGTGGTACGAGCAGTACTTC | CSVGGVGGWYEQYF
NA | TRBJ2-7 | TRBD2 | TRBV27 | TGTGCCAGCAGACTGACTAGCGGTCACCTCTACGAGCAGTACTTC | CASRLTSGHLYEQYF
NA | TRBJ2-7 | TRBD1 | TRBV5-4 | TGTGCCAGCAGCTCGACAGGGGTCTCCTACGAGCAGTACTTC | CASSSTGVSYEQYF
NA | TRBJ2-7 | TRBD2 | TRBV5-5 | TGTGCCAGCAGCTCGGACTCGCGGGGGGCGTCAGGTAACGAGCAGTACTTC | CASSSDSRGASGNEQYF
NA | TRBJ2-7 | NA | TRBV10-3 | TGTGCCATCAGTGCACGACTAGACGAGCAGTACTTC | CAISARLDEQYF
NA | TRBJ1-3 | TRBD1 | TRBV14 | TGTGCCAGCAGCCTCTCTCAGACAGGGTATGGAAACACCATATATTTT | CASSLSQTGYGNTIYF
NA | TRBJ1-2 | TRBD1 | TRBV4-1 | TGCGCCAGCAGCCAAGTCGGGACAGGGACCTATGGCTACACCTTC | CASSQVGTGTYGYTF
few | TRBJ1-2 | NA | TRBV7-9 | TGTGCCAGCAGCTTGATAACAGACCCCTATGGCTACACCTTC | CASSLITDPYGYTF
NA | TRBJ2-7 | NA | TRBV6-5 | TGTGCCAGCAGCACCAACCTAGCTTCCGAGCAGTACTTC | CASSTNLASEQYF
NA | TRBJ2-7 | NA | TRBV4-1 | TGCGCCAGCAGCCAAGTGACAGAATACTACGAGCAGTACTTC | CASSQVTEYYEQYF
NA | TRBJ1-2 | NA | TRBV28 | TGTGCCAGCAGTTTCATGGGGGAATTAGCGGATGGCTACACCTTC | CASSFMGELADGYTF
NA | TRBJ2-7 | NA | TRBV1 | TGCACCAGCAGCCAAGGATGGACTAGCGGGACCAAAGGGTACGAGCAGTACTTC | CTSSQGWTSGTKGYEQYF
once | TRBJ1-5 | NA | TRBV6-5 | TGTGCCAGCAGTTCAGGGGTCGGTCAGCCCCAGCATTTT | CASSSGVGQPQHF
NA | TRBJ2-3 | NA | TRBV4-1 | TGCGCCAGCAGCCAAGGACTGACAGATACGCAGTATTTT | CASSQGLTDTQYF
NA | TRBJ2-7 | TRBD1 | TRBV2 | TGTGCCAGCAGGGTACCGGGACAGGGGCCTGAGTACTACGAGCAGTACTTC | CASRVPGQGPEYYEQYF
NA | TRBJ1-3 | TRBD1 | TRBV29-1 | TGCAGCGTTGAGGGGGACAGTCCCTCTGGAAACACCATATATTTT | CSVEGDSPSGNTIYF
NA | TRBJ1-6 | NA | TRBV27 | TGTGCCAGCAGTTTGGCAGGGCCCTCACCCCTCCACTTT | CASSLAGPSPLHF
once | TRBJ1-1 | NA | TRBV5-4 | TGTGCCAGCAGCCTGGTGGAGGGGGGGACTGAAGCTTTCTTT | CASSLVEGGTEAFF
NA | TRBJ2-7 | NA | TRBV27 | TGTGCCAGCAGCCCTAGCCCCTCCGGAGGGATACAGTACTTC | CASSPSPSGGIQYF
NA | TRBJ2-5 | NA | TRBV1 | TGCACCAGCAGCGGACTAGCGGGGGAGCAAGAGACCCAGTACTTC | CTSSGLAGEQETQYF
NA | TRBJ2-1 | TRBD2 | TRBV29-1 | TGCAGCGTTGGGGGGGGGACTAGCAATGAGCAGTTCTTC | CSVGGGTSNEQFF
NA | TRBJ1-2 | TRBD1 | TRBV5-1 | TGCGCCAGCAGCTTGGGGGGGACAGTGTGTCGCGGGTGCACGGTTGGCTACACCTTC | CASSLGGTVCRGCTVGYTF
once | TRBJ2-7 | TRBD1 | TRBV29-1 | TGCAGCGTTGAAGCCATGGACAGGGGGCAACGGCGGGGGAGCTCCTACGAGCAGTACTTC | CSVEAMDRGQRRGSSYEQYF
NA | TRBJ1-5 | NA | TRBV15 | TGTGCCACCAGCAGAGATCTAAGCTCGGGTCAGCCCCAGCATTTT | CATSRDLSSGQPQHF